This T cell receptor (beta chain) was captured by sequencing in a study of cytomegalovirus exposure and HLA in healthy donors. The study ran its PCR with 60 Vbeta and 13 Jbeta primers. Repertoires were generated with immunoSEQ multiplex PCR, while TCRdb's copy carries only in-frame clones and drops some. The sample holds about 160,000 clones, around 74% seen once. The receptor comes from a woman aged 30 to 39 in good health and CMV-seronegative. Sequencing was done on a sample of PBMCs.

In DNA form, the CDR3 reads TGTGCCAGCAGCGCACTGTATTCACCCCTCCACTTT. Translation gives CASSALYSPLHF. The chain recombines TRBV7-9 with TRBJ1-6; D is unresolved. The V and J ends lost 5 bases and 8 bases respectively, with 7 bases between them. This CDR3 is built from 12 residues. Germline CDR1 SEHNR, CDR2 FQNEAQ (reference sequence).